Shown below are 8 T cell receptor beta chains from a single sample sequenced in a study of T-cell reconstitution after alpha-beta-depleted transplantation in children (dated by TCRdb to about 2016). Libraries were made using PCR. Sequenced on an Illumina HiSeq 2500. Molecular barcoding was employed in the preparation of TCR libraries, with unique molecular identifiers being used to normalize TCRbeta repertoire quantification. The public reads were run again by TCRdb, first through fastp at Q25 and then through MiXCR, and only productive beta chains were kept. Here each entry gathers all rows of one CDR3 protein and keeps the most common genes and DNA. This sample is represented by 250,000 to 350,000 distinct CDR3 sequences; 9.5% to 10% of them were singletons. The ten largest clones add up to over 9.5% of the sample. The material was PBMCs from the stem cell graft donor, obtained from the stem cell graft. The receptors here all came from a human donor who donated a stem cell graft to a child with SCID.

In this sample, this clonotype turned up a few times. J is TRBJ2-3 and V is TRBV7-2; 7 bases agree with TRBD2. Germline V gene lookup returns CDR1 SGHTA and CDR2 FQGNSA. The CDR3 sequence is 17 residues long. Trimming took 5 bases from V and 3 from J; bases not matched to a gene: 14. CDR3 loop: CASSPPLAGPLTDTQYF. The DNA of the CDR3 is TGTGCCAGCAGCCCGCCTTTAGCGGGCCCCTTAACAGATACGCAGTATTTT.

The chain is built from TRBV12-3 or TRBV12-4 and TRBJ2-1, with D uncertain. Trimming removed 7 bases at V and 7 bases at J, with 11 bases between. CDR3 length equals 12 residues. CDR3 region: CASTNVLNEQFF. The CDR3 DNA is TGTGCCAGCACAAACGTGCTGAATGAGCAGTTCTTC.

The chain combines TRBV12-3 or TRBV12-4 with TRBJ1-2; maybe TRBD1 (6 bases). Trimming left V 6 bases short and J 7 bases short, with 18 bases between. CDR3 length: 14 residues. This CDR3 is CASSPTGYLGGYTF. DNA of the CDR3: TGTGCCAGCAGCCCTACAGGGTATCTAGGTGGCTACACCTTC.

This clonotype was seen a handful of times. The chain uses TRBV10-2 and TRBJ1-2; 7 bases fit TRBD1. CDR1 is WSHSY, CDR2 SAAADI, per germline. CDR3 length equals 14 residues. V lost 3 bases to trimming and J lost 0 bases; unmatched junction nucleotides: 1. CDR3 DNA sequence: TGCGCCAGCAGTGAAGGGACAGCTAACTATGGCTACACCTTC. Encoded protein: CASSEGTANYGYTF.

This clonotype was observed a few times. The chain links TRBV10-3 to TRBJ2-4; the match to TRBD1 covers 7 bases. CDR3 length: 15 amino acids. CDR1 and CDR2 from the germline V gene are ENHRY and SYGVKD. V dropped 3 bases and J dropped 5; count of bases not matched to a gene: 7. The CDR3: CAISDPGGIENIQYF. The CDR3 DNA sequence: TGTGCCATCAGTGATCCAGGGGGTATTGAAAACATTCAGTACTTC.

As concerns this clonotype: A much larger clone differs by one base, so this may be a read error. The chain uses TRBV20-1 and TRBJ1-1; D gene unclear. Germline CDR1 DFQATT, CDR2 SNEGSKA (reference sequence). This CDR3 region has 11 residues. V was shortened by 6 bases and J by 7 bases, with 12 bases between the two germline ends. CDR3 sequence: CSARFIDEAFF. DNA for the CDR3: TGCAGTGCCCGCTTCATAGATGAAGCTTTCTTT.

A few counts support this clonotype. The CDR3 coding sequence is TGCAGTGCTAGTGCGTGGGCGGGGGGAGGCAATGAGCAGTTCTTC. Its protein is CSASAWAGGGNEQFF. V gene TRBV20-1 combines with J gene TRBJ2-1; 8 nucleotides align to TRBD2. Germline trimming cut 3 bases from V and 6 bases from J; bases unmatched to any gene: 10. The CDR3 length is 15 residues. Germline V gene data show CDR1 as DFQATT and CDR2 as SNEGSKA (reference sequence).

The chain uses TRBV14 and TRBJ2-7; tentative D call: TRBD2 (6 bases). The CDR3 is 15 amino acids. The germline CDR1 and CDR2 sequences are SGHDN and FVKESK. Trimming removed 4 bases at V and 0 bases at J, with 13 bases between. DNA for the CDR3: TGTGCCAGCAGCCGTAAGACGGGAGCCTCCTACGAGCAGTACTTC. Protein sequence: CASSRKTGASYEQYF.